Detailed here is one T cell receptor (beta chain). Profiling relied on immunoSEQ multiplex PCR, and the TCRdb table lists in-frame clones only, not all of them. The sample has roughly 81,000 clones, around 85% seen once; the top ten hold around 2.9%. This entry comes from a study of blood T cell repertoires in COVID-19. Trimming cost V 6 bases and J 5 bases; bases outside gene matches: 10. This CDR3 has 14 residues. Looked up from germline, CDR1 is MNHEY and CDR2 is SMNVEV (reference sequence). The chain combines TRBV27 with TRBJ2-7; 7 bases are a match to TRBD2. This receptor was identified in a woman aged 80 or older with COVID-19, enrolled during active disease. Sequences were obtained from peripheral blood. DNA of the CDR3: TGTGCCAGCAGCCTCTTTGGGGAGGGGAACGAGCAGTACTTC. Amino acids: CASSLFGEGNEQYF.